Reported below is one T cell receptor (beta chain). The antigen it recognizes is unknown. No base quality values were provided; no much bigger clone lies one nucleotide off. The germline V gene yields LGHNA for CDR1 and YNFKEQ for CDR2. The trim is 0 bases for V and 2 bases for J, with a gap of 11 bases between the germline ends. Taken from cysteine to phenylalanine, the CDR3 has 17 residues. Only the CDR3 DNA is retained, 51 bases long and in frame from the first base. The cohort was made up of several hundred healthy bone marrow donors. Cohort members were all nominally healthy when sampled, although unrecorded immune exposures were likely present. The donor tested CMV seronegative and was one of the 352 seronegative cohort members. Every donor gave a peripheral blood sample, and the peripheral blood mononuclear cells from that sample were used for TCR beta sequencing. Genomic DNA was extracted from the blood cell samples with the Qiagen DNeasy Blood Extraction Kit.

Library preparation employed the immunoSEQ multiplex PCR assay. For the multiplex PCR, a mixture combining 60 forward primers for TCR Vbeta segments and 13 reverse primers for TCR Jbeta segments was used. The CDR3 region of rearranged TCR beta genes was amplified from genomic DNA with a multiplex PCR assay. The Illumina HiSeq System was used to sequence the amplified TCR beta libraries as 87-base-pair reads. Regarding the original processing steps: In a later analysis, 77 million or so unique TCR beta chains were counted across the roughly 610 repertoires, and approximately 11 million of these chains were shared by at least two donors. To remove PCR and sequencing errors, raw reads were error-corrected and collapsed into unique sequences using a nearest-neighbor algorithm that merged closely related sequences. V, D and J gene segments were assigned by aligning CDR3 sequences to IMGT reference sequences. For a sequence to be retained, a match of at least six nucleotides was required to both a V gene segment and a J gene segment. Rearrangements were called productive when the CDR3 lacked stop codons and stayed in frame with V and J; all others were non-productive. CDR3 was defined according to IMGT convention as the region running from the second conserved V-encoded cysteine to the conserved J-encoded phenylalanine. The earlier analysis of some 580 of the donors excluded any sequence lacking an unambiguous match to a single V gene segment. In an earlier analysis of roughly 600 of the donors, a V segment was called functional when productive rearrangements were above 56.7%, and segregating when the standard deviation between donors exceeded 5%. A statistical classification framework was built to diagnose cytomegalovirus status from the catalog of TCR beta chain sequences. A later analysis assigned V and J genes by comparing TCR nucleotide sequences with IMGT/GENE-DB human TR gene sequences. The TCRdist pipeline was used in a later analysis to assign CDR3 sequences and most-parsimonious VDJ recombination scenarios. In a later analysis, each TCR beta chain was defined by its CDR3 amino acid sequence together with its V-gene family, and reads without a unique V-gene family were excluded. A later analysis removed over 500 highly shared, low-generation-probability nucleotide sequences to deal with suspected cross-contamination and a sequencing artifact. In a later analysis, a clonal expansion index for each public chain was calculated from normalized within-repertoire ranks of inferred template counts. A later analysis computed generation probabilities with a VDJ recombination model fitted to out-of-frame rearrangements, and checked the results against IGoR. Hypergeometric tests were used in a later analysis to score TCR-TCR, TCR-HLA and TCR-CMV co-occurrence, with a repertoire-size bias correction applied to the TCR pairs. A later analysis estimated false discovery rates by permuting HLA or CMV assignments 20 times. In a later analysis, co-occurring TCRs were grouped with DBSCAN, and TCRdist sequence similarity was added when clustering was performed within HLA-allele-positive subsets. Co-occurrence clustering excluded repertoires with fewer than 30,000 or more than 120,000 public chains, plus five with anomalous nucleotide sharing. Held by TCRdb, this immuneACCESS table contains in-frame sequences only and omits some clones. Under half of the omission traces to an unresolved V gene where checked; the cause of the rest is unknown. That table gives V, J and clone size, and the DNA gave D and trimming. Present in this sample are roughly 200,000 clones, around 87% of which were seen just once. Of the sample, 1.3% falls within the top ten clones.

The entry originates in a study of cytomegalovirus exposure and HLA in healthy donors (dated by TCRdb to 2016 to 2017). Looking at the study overall: In an earlier analysis of approximately 640 of the donors, approximately 260 Gb of sequence data and 90 million to 130 million unique TCR beta sequences from about 180 million T cells were reported. All discovery cohort repertoires had been generated using a single sequencing platform. In a later analysis, previously published TCR beta repertoires from fewer than 750 donors were re-analyzed and high-resolution HLA genotyping was added so that TCR occurrence patterns could be studied. Donor age, sex, ethnicity and CMV serostatus were compiled together with the repertoire data. The number of donors typed differed by locus, with 629-630 for A, B, C, DRB1 and DQB1, 522 for DQA1, approximately 580 for DPA1, and 450 to 480 for DPB1. The study was designed to test whether signatures of past pathogen exposure could be identified by cataloging public T cell receptors. Among a few hundred genotyped donors of the cohort, an average of approximately 240,000 unique TCR beta nucleotide sequences were sequenced per donor, roughly 18% of them non-productive. Genome-wide SNP genotypes for about 65% of the 666 donors were used in a later genetic analysis, which treated that subset as a discovery cohort. The later analysis used no new phenotypic data to find candidate immune exposures, relying instead on TCR beta sequences and their occurrence across donors. An early release covering some 640 HLA-typed donors comprised approximately 300 gigabases of sequencing data and around 86 million unique TCR sequences. Using immunosequencing, the study profiled T cell repertoires from 666 subjects and related those repertoires to cytomegalovirus serostatus. Along with the roughly 670-subject first cohort, a separate validation cohort of over a hundred different subjects was used. Both class I and class II loci were covered by HLA typing, at four-digit resolution. To decide whether each TCR beta V gene segment behaved as functional or pseudogenic, an earlier analysis of over 500 of the donors relied on high-throughput TCR beta sequencing. Four to six DR-DQ haplotypes were handled as single units for association and clustering, since linkage in the cohort was strong. To predict cytomegalovirus infection status, the study combined high-throughput TCR immunosequencing, statistical association of individual TCRs with disease status, and machine learning. Among the roughly 400 genotyped donors, around 81% belonged to the genetic ancestry cluster associated with self-reported Caucasian donors. Overall study outcomes, separate from this receptor: A later analysis found that HLA-associated TCR beta chains were more clonally expanded and had lower generation probabilities than equally common non-associated chains. Several of the top co-occurrence clusters appeared to be linked to parvovirus B19, influenza, CMV and Epstein-Barr virus, according to a later analysis. Roughly uniform sequencing depth across donors was assumed in presence/absence analyses, although this assumption may not hold. A cluster of highly shared sequence variants was judged likely to represent a technical artifact of the sequencing pipeline. The classifier was reported to diagnose cytomegalovirus status with high specificity and sensitivity in both the original and validation cohorts. In a later analysis, TCR association rates were found to vary across HLA loci, with the most associated TCRs seen for DRB1 alleles and the fewest for HLA-C alleles. Most CMV-associated TCR beta chains appeared to be HLA-restricted in a later analysis, and the HLA associations seemed to be driven largely by CMV exposure. Because counts were too low, about 18 rarely observed V segments, including chromosome 9 orphons, were left out of the earlier analysis of several hundred of the donors. In vitro tests confirmed that three of the cytomegalovirus-associated TCR beta chains recognize cytomegalovirus antigens. In a later analysis, 16,951 TCR beta sequences were associated with specific HLA alleles at a false discovery rate of 0.05. According to a later genetic analysis, donors in an Asian-associated ancestry cluster had fewer N-insertions in productive TCRs than the roughly 670-donor mean. In an earlier analysis of some 500 of the donors, most TCR beta V segments were observed in productive rearrangements about 87% or about 30% of the time, broadly matching IMGT annotations. Correlated functional status among segregating V segments might reflect linkage disequilibrium, but an unknown experimental factor could not be ruled out. Only TCR beta chains were sequenced in this cohort, and the absence of alpha or paired-chain data limited detectable features. An association between a missense DCLRE1C variant and V-gene and J-gene trimming of TCR beta chains was found in a later genetic analysis and replicated in an independent cohort. HLA typing was unavailable for some donors at each locus, so association tests used only the typed subset. The study gave a list of under 200 TCR beta chains associated with cytomegalovirus. For the cohort, immune exposure information was limited to CMV serostatus. Because the 87-base-pair reads could not distinguish some IMGT-functional V segments, including TRBV6-2 and TRBV6-3, those segments were excluded. While some public TCRs were present in many individuals, most TCR sequences turned up only very rarely across donors. A further reported finding was that TCR beta sequences accurately predicted the HLA-A and HLA-B alleles for most subjects in the first cohort. When HLA alleles, especially DR and DQ, strongly co-occurred, TCR associations were difficult to assign to individual alleles. According to the authors, the approach could potentially be generalized to other disease states and immunological phenotypes.

The rearrangement joined TRBV4-2 to TRBJ2-6; no D gene can be assigned with confidence. The sample comprised PBMCs. The clonotype comes from a man aged 25-45 years in good health and CMV-seronegative. The nucleotides read TGTGCCAGCAGCCAAGACTATTCTGCTACTGGGGCCAACGTCCTGACTTTC. Its translation is CASSQDYSATGANVLTF.